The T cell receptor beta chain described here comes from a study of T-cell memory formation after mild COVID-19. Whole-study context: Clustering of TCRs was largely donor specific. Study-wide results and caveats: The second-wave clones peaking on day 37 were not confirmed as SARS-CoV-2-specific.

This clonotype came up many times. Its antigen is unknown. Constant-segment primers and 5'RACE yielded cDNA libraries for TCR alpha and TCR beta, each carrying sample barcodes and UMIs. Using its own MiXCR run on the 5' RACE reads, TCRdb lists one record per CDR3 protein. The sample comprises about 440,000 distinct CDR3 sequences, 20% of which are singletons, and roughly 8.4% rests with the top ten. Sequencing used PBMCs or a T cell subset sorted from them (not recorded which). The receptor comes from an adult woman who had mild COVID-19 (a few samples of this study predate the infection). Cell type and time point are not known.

In DNA, the CDR3 is TGTGCCAGCAGAAAACCAGGGAACACCGGGGAGCTGTTTTTT. This sequence encodes CASRKPGNTGELFF. The rearrangement joins TRBV6-5 to TRBJ2-2; D uncertain. The CDR3 is made up of 14 amino acids. The V end lost 6 bases, the J end lost 1 base, and 9 bases lay between the germline ends. The germline V gene encodes CDR1 MNHEY and CDR2 SVGAGI.